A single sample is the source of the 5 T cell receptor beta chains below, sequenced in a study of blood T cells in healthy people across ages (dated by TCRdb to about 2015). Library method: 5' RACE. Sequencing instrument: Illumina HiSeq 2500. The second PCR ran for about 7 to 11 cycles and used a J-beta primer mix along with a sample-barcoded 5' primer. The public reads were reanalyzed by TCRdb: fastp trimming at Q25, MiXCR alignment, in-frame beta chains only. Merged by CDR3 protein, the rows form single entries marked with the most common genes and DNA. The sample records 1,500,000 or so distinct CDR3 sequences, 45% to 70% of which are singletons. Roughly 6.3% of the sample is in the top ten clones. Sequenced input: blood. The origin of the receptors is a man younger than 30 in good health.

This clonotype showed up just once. CDR3 in DNA: TGCAGTGCCCCACTCCCACTAGCGTTCCAAGAGACCCAGTACTTC. Protein: CSAPLPLAFQETQYF. This sequence joins TRBV20-1 and TRBJ2-5; TRBD2 matches at 7 bases. The J segment lost 1 base and the V segment lost 6 bases, leaving 11 bases of the junction unmatched. This CDR3 has 15 residues. Germline V CDR1 and CDR2: DFQATT, SNEGSKA (reference sequence).

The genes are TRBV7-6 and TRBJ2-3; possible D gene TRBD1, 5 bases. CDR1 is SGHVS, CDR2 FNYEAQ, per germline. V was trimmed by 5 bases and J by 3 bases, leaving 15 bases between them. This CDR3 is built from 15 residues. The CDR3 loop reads CASSLDSSWTDTQYF. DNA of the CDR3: TGTGCCAGCAGCCTCGACAGTAGTTGGACAGATACGCAGTATTTT.

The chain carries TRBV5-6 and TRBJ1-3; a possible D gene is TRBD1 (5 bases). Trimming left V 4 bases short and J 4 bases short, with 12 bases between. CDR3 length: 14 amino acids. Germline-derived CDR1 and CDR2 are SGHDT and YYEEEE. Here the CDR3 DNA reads TGTGCCAGCAGCCTGGGGCCGCTCGGAAACACCATATATTTT. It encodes CASSLGPLGNTIYF. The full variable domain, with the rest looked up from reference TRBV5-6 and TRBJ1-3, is DAGVTQSPTHLIKTRGQQVTLRCSPKSGHDTVSWYQQALGQGPQFIFQYYEEEERQRGNFPDRFSGHQFPNYSSELNVNALLLGDSALYLCASSLGPLGNTIYFGEGSWLTVV.

In nucleotides, the CDR3 is TGTGCCAGCAGCCTGTCGGGGGCTTACTACGAGCAGTACTTC. Translating it yields CASSLSGAYYEQYF. The gene calls are TRBV14 and TRBJ2-7; D may be TRBD1 or TRBD2 (6 bases each). This CDR3 region has 14 residues. V lost 4 bases and J lost 3, with 13 bases in between. Germline V CDR1 and CDR2: SGHDN, FVKESK.

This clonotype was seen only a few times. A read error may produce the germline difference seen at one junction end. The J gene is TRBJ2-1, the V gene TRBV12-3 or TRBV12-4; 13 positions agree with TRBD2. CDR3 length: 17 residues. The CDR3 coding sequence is TGTGCCAGCAGTCGGACTAGCGGGAGAGCTAGCGACAATGAGCAGTTTTTC. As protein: CASSRTSGRASDNEQFF.